This T cell receptor (beta chain) was identified in a study of cytomegalovirus exposure and HLA in healthy donors. General study findings and limits: Across donors, most TCRs were seen rarely, yet some public ones were widespread.

The table lists this clone with a count of one. Its matching antigen is unknown. Assay used: immunoSEQ multiplex PCR; TCRdb lists only in-frame clones, some missing. The sample contains fewer than 150,000 clones, around 86% of which appear only once. This clonotype originated in a man aged 18-30 years in good health and CMV-seropositive. Material: PBMCs.

As DNA, the CDR3 is TGTGCCAGCAGTGAGACTAGCGGGAGGGAACCTCCCTACGAGCAGTACTTC. Protein sequence: CASSETSGREPPYEQYF. The gene calls are TRBV28 and TRBJ2-7, with 14 bases lining up with TRBD2. Germline V gene lookup returns CDR1 MDHEN and CDR2 SYDVKM. The CDR3 extends over 17 amino acids. V dropped 5 bases and J dropped 2; count of bases not matched to a gene: 8. Full variable domain (remainder filled in from reference TRBV28 and TRBJ2-7): DVKVTQSSRYLVKRTGEKVFLECVQDMDHENMFWYRQDPGLGLRLIYFSYDVKMKEKGDIPEGYSVSREKKERFSLILESASTNQTSMYLCASSETSGREPPYEQYFGPGTRLTVT.